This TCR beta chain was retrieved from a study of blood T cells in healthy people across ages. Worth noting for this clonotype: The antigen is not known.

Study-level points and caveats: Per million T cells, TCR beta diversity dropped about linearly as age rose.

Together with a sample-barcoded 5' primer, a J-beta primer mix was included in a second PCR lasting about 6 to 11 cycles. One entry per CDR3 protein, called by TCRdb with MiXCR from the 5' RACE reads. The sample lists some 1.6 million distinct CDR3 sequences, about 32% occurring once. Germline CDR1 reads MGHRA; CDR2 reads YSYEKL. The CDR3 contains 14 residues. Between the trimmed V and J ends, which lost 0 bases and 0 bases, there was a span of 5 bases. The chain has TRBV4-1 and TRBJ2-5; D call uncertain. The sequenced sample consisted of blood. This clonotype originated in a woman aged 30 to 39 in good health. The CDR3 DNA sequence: TGCGCCAGCAGCCAAGACACCTACCAAGAGACCCAGTACTTC. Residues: CASSQDTYQETQYF.